This T cell receptor beta chain appears in the sequencing data of a study of cytomegalovirus exposure and HLA in healthy donors. Researchers ran the PCR with 60 Vbeta and 13 Jbeta primers. Using immunoSEQ multiplex PCR, the repertoire was profiled, and TCRdb retains in-frame clones only, with some absent. The table records about 210,000 clones, roughly 79% of them present only once. This clone was picked up a small number of times. This receptor was taken from a male donor in good health and CMV-seronegative. Sequenced material: PBMCs.

The CDR3 DNA follows: TGTGCCAGCAGCCGACAGGGGGCGGGTGAAAAACTGTTTTTT. It translates to CASSRQGAGEKLFF. The genes are TRBV6-1 and TRBJ1-4; 10 positions match TRBD1. Trimming took 6 bases from V and 7 from J; bases not matched to a gene: 5. The CDR3 is 14 residues long. In germline, CDR1 is MNHNS, CDR2 SASEGT.